A single sample is the source of the 5 T cell receptor beta chains below, sequenced in a study of CD4 T cells in relation to SARS-CoV-2 and coronaviruses. TCRdb keeps only in-frame clones here, not all; method: immunoSEQ multiplex PCR. Of tens of thousands of clones listed, roughly 70% are singletons. Before the COVID-19 pandemic, during about 2011-2019, CD4+ T cells were taken from unexposed donors. Isolation of CD4+ T cells took place after roughly nine days in culture. No antigens are known for them. The sequenced sample was CD4+ T cells from PBMCs, cultured in vitro. These receptors originate from a human donor in good health.

The V and J genes are TRBV2 and TRBJ1-5; D uncertain. V dropped 6 bases and J dropped 6 bases, with 18 bases sitting between them. Germline CDR1 SNHLY, CDR2 FYNNEI. This CDR3 contains 15 residues. The CDR3 protein is CASSPGIQSGQPQHF. The CDR3 coding sequence is TGTGCCAGCAGCCCCGGGATCCAAAGCGGTCAGCCCCAGCATTTT.

This chain uses TRBV7-8 with TRBJ1-2; unclear D gene. Germline loops: CDR1 SGHVS, CDR2 FQNEAQ. The V end lost 4 bases, the J end lost 0 bases, and 6 bases lay between the germline ends. The CDR3 has 13 residues. CDR3: CASSSPPNYGYTF. CDR3 nucleotide sequence: TGTGCCAGCAGCTCCCCTCCTAACTATGGCTACACCTTC.

This chain links TRBV6-5 with TRBJ2-7; D unclear. Trimming cost V 6 bases and J 4 bases, with 7 bases left between them. Germline V gene data show CDR1 as MNHEY and CDR2 as SVGAGI. The CDR3 is 11 residues long. The DNA for the CDR3 is TGTGCCAGCAGCTATCGATACGAGCAGTACTTC. Its translation: CASSYRYEQYF.

The V and J genes are TRBV11-2 and TRBJ2-5; D is possibly TRBD1 (5 bases). The CDR3 runs 13 residues. V gave up 9 bases and J gave up 0 bases, with 11 bases separating them. The V gene's germline CDR1 is SGHAT and CDR2 FQNNGV. DNA for the CDR3: TGTGCCAGTCAGGGCCCGTACCAAGAGACCCAGTACTTC. Encoded protein: CASQGPYQETQYF. The full variable domain, in which reference TRBV11-2 and TRBJ2-5 provide the parts outside the CDR3, is EAGVAQSPRYKIIEKRQSVAFWCNPISGHATLYWYQQILGQGPKLLIQFQNNGVVDDSQLPKDRFSAERLKGVDSTLKIQPAKLEDSAVYLCASQGPYQETQYFGPGTRLLVL.

The sample holds one count of this clone. V and J are TRBV10-3 and TRBJ1-1; D is possibly TRBD1 (5 bases). V was shortened by 7 bases and J by 4 bases, with 16 bases between the two germline ends. The CDR3 sequence is 14 residues long. Germline CDR1 ENHRY, CDR2 SYGVKD. CDR3 nucleotide sequence: TGTGCCATCAAAGGAGGTAGGGGAGTCACTGAAGCTTTCTTT. Amino acid sequence: CAIKGGRGVTEAFF.